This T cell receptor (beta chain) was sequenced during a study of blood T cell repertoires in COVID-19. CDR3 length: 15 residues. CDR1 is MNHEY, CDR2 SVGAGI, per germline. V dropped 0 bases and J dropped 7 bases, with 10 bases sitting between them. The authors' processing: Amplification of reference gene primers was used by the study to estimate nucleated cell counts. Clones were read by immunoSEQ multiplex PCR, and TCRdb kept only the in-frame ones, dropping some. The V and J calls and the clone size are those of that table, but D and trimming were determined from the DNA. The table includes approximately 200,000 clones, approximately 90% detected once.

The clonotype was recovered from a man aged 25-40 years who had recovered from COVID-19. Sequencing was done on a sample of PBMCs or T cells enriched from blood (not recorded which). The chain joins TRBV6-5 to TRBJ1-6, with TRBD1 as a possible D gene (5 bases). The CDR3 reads CASSYSISGNSPLHF. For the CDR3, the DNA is TGTGCCAGCAGTTACTCGATCTCAGGGAATTCACCCCTCCACTTT.